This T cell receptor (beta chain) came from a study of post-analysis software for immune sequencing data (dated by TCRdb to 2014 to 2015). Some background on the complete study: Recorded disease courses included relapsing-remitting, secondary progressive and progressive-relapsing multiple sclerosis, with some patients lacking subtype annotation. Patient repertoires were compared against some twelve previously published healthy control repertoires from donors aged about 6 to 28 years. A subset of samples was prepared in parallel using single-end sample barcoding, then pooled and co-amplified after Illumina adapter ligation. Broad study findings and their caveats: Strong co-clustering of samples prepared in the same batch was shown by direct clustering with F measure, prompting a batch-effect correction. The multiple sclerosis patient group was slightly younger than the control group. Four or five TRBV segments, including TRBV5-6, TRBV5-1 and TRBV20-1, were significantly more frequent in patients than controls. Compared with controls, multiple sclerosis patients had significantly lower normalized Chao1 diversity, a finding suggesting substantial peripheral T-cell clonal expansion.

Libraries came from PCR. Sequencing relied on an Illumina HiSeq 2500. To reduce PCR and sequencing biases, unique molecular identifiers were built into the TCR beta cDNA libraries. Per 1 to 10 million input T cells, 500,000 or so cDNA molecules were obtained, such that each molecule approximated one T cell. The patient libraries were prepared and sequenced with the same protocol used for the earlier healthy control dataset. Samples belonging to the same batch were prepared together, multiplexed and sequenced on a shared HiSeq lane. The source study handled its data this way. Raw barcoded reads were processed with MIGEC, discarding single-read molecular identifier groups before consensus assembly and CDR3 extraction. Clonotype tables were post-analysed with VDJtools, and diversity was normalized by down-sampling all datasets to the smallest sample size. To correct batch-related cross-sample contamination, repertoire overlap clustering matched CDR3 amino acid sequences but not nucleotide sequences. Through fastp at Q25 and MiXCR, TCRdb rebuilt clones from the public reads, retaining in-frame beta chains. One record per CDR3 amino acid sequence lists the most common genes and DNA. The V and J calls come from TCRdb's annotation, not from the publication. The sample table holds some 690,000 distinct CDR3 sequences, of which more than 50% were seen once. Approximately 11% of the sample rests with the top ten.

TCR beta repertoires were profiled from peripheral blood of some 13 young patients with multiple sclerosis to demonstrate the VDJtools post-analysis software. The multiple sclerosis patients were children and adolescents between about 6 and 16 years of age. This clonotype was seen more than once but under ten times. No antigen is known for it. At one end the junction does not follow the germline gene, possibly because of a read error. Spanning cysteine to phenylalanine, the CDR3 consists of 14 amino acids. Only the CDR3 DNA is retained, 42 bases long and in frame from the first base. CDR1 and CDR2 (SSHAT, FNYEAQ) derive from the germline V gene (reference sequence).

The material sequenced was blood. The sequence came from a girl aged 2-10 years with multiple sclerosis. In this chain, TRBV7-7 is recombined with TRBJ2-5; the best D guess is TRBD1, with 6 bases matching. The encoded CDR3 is CASSPTGLQETQYF. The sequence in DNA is TGTGCTAGCAGCCCGACAGGCCTGCAAGAGACCCAGTACTTC.